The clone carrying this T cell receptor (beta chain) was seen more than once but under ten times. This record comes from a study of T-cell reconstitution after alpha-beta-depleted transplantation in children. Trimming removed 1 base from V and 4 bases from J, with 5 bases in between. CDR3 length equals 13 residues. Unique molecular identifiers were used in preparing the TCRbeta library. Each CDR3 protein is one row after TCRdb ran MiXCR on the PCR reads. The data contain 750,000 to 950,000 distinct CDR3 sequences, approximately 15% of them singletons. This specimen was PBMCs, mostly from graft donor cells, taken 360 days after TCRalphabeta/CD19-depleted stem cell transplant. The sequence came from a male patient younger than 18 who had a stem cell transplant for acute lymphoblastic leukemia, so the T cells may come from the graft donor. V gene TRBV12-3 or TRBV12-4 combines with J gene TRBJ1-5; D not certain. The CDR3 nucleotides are TGTGCCAGCAGTTTAGGAATTAATCAGCCCCAGCATTTT. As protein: CASSLGINQPQHF.